This is a list of T cell receptor beta chains from one sample in a study of cytomegalovirus exposure and HLA in healthy donors. TCRdb's table, derived via immunoSEQ multiplex PCR, lists solely in-frame clones and lacks some. This sample's clone table lists about 74,000 clones. The sample taken for sequencing was PBMCs. The receptors shown here come from a female donor in good health and CMV-seropositive. The CDR3 runs from the conserved cysteine through the conserved F or W. The order of the fields is CDR3 protein, CDR3 DNA, V gene, J gene, D gene. The D gene is left open where the match is weak.

CASSVTGTENSPLHF	TGTGCCAGCAGCGTGACCGGGACAGAAAATTCACCCCTCCACTTT	TRBV9	TRBJ1-6	TRBD1
CASSRREGKAFF	TGTGCCAGCAGCCGACGAGAGGGTAAGGCTTTCTTT	TRBV6-5	TRBJ1-1	NA
CASSQDFGQQATNEKLFF	TGCGCCAGCAGCCAAGATTTCGGACAGCAAGCAACTAATGAAAAACTGTTTTTT	TRBV4-1	TRBJ1-4	NA
CASKAGTTDTQYF	TGTGCCAGCAAAGCGGGGACCACAGATACGCAGTATTTT	TRBV6-1	TRBJ2-3	TRBD2
CASSGQNNQPQHF	TGTGCCAGTAGCGGACAGAACAATCAGCCCCAGCATTTT	TRBV19	TRBJ1-5	NA
CASSQDNRGEETQYF	TGCGCCAGCAGCCAAGATAACCGGGGAGAAGAGACCCAGTACTTC	TRBV4-3	TRBJ2-5	NA
CASSAELAGGPNEQFF	TGTGCCAGCAGCGCAGAGCTAGCGGGGGGGCCAAATGAGCAGTTCTTC	TRBV9	TRBJ2-1	TRBD2
CASSFSGASGETQYF	TGTGCCAGTAGTTTCAGCGGGGCCTCCGGGGAGACCCAGTACTTC	TRBV19	TRBJ2-5	TRBD2
CASSEPQLAVSSYEQYF	TGTGCCAGCAGTGAACCGCAACTAGCGGTCAGCTCCTACGAGCAGTACTTC	TRBV2	TRBJ2-7	TRBD2
CASSSDSFYEQYF	TGCGCCAGCAGCTCGGACAGCTTCTACGAGCAGTACTTC	TRBV5-1	TRBJ2-7	NA
CASSLAPGTSGRGAYEQYF	TGTGCCAGCAGCTTAGCCCCCGGGACTAGCGGGAGAGGAGCGTACGAGCAGTACTTC	TRBV7-2	TRBJ2-7	TRBD2
CASRPGAGSETQYF	TGCGCCAGCAGGCCCGGAGCGGGATCAGAGACCCAGTACTTC	TRBV5-1	TRBJ2-5	TRBD2
CAWTGTRFNTEAFF	TGTGCCTGGACCGGGACTCGATTTAACACTGAAGCTTTCTTT	TRBV30	TRBJ1-1	NA
CASSVTGYTEAFF	TGTGCCAGCAGCGTGACAGGATACACTGAAGCTTTCTTT	TRBV9	TRBJ1-1	NA
CASSLVERGTSYEQYF	TGTGCCAGCAGCTTAGTGGAGCGGGGGACCTCCTACGAGCAGTACTTC	TRBV7-2	TRBJ2-7	TRBD2
CASSLWGGTQYF	TGTGCCAGCAGTTTATGGGGAGGTACGCAGTATTTT	TRBV27	TRBJ2-3	NA
CASSSTAYGYTF	TGTGCCAGCAGTTCAACAGCTTATGGCTACACCTTC	TRBV28	TRBJ1-2	NA
CASSQAASGALYNEQFF	TGTGCCAGCAGCCAAGCGGCTAGCGGGGCTCTCTACAATGAGCAGTTCTTC	TRBV4-2	TRBJ2-1	TRBD2
CASSPRYGNQPQHF	TGTGCCAGTAGTCCACGCTATGGCAATCAGCCCCAGCATTTT	TRBV19	TRBJ1-5	NA
CASSVDGRASEQFF	TGTGCCAGCAGCGTAGACGGGAGGGCCTCTGAGCAGTTCTTC	TRBV9	TRBJ2-1	TRBD2
CASRVLGGSADTQYF	TGTGCCAGTAGAGTCCTCGGGGGAAGTGCAGATACGCAGTATTTT	TRBV19	TRBJ2-3	NA
CASKRENTGELFF	TGTGCCTCAAAGCGGGAGAACACCGGGGAGCTGTTTTTT	TRBV2	TRBJ2-2	TRBD2
CASSSYQGFIEAFF	TGTGCCAGCAGCTCTTATCAGGGGTTTATTGAAGCTTTCTTT	TRBV7-2	TRBJ1-1	NA
CASSPHIAGVYEQYF	TGTGCCAGCAGTCCACACATAGCGGGAGTCTACGAGCAGTACTTC	TRBV28	TRBJ2-7	TRBD2
CASRAGRDSLFNTEAFF	TGCGCCAGCAGGGCCGGGAGGGACAGCCTTTTCAACACTGAAGCTTTCTTT	TRBV10-1	TRBJ1-1	TRBD1
CSVRTSGSTDTQYF	TGCAGCGTCCGGACTAGCGGAAGCACAGATACGCAGTATTTT	TRBV29-1	TRBJ2-3	TRBD2
CAIRPDSFYEQYF	TGTGCCATCAGACCCGACAGTTTTTACGAGCAGTACTTC	TRBV10-3	TRBJ2-7	NA
CASSQVGLPYEQYF	TGTGCCAGCAGCCAAGTGGGACTACCCTACGAGCAGTACTTC	TRBV14	TRBJ2-7	TRBD2
CASSLASQSGETQYF	TGCGCCAGCAGCTTGGCCTCTCAGAGCGGGGAGACCCAGTACTTC	TRBV5-1	TRBJ2-5	NA
CSATLGLATYEQYF	TGCAGCGCTACATTGGGACTAGCGACCTACGAGCAGTACTTC	TRBV29-1	TRBJ2-7	TRBD2
CASRHRDRGRYEQYF	TGTGCCAGCAGACACCGGGACAGGGGAAGGTACGAGCAGTACTTC	TRBV28	TRBJ2-7	TRBD1
CASSLARGDEQYF	TGTGCCAGCAGCCTGGCACGGGGAGACGAGCAGTACTTC	TRBV4-2	TRBJ2-7	NA
CASSEFGGTQYF	TGTGCCAGCAGTGAGTTCGGCGGAACCCAGTACTTC	TRBV6-1	TRBJ2-5	NA
CASSYGGTGNGYTF	TGTGCCAGCAGTTACGGGGGGACAGGGAATGGCTACACCTTC	TRBV6-5	TRBJ1-2	TRBD1
CASSQTRVSYNEQFF	TGTGCCAGCAGCCAGACTAGAGTTTCCTACAATGAGCAGTTCTTC	TRBV7-2	TRBJ2-1	NA
CASSHQGGEQFF	TGTGCCAGCAGCCACCAGGGGGGTGAGCAGTTCTTC	TRBV11-2	TRBJ2-1	NA
CATSPRGSNQPQHF	TGTGCCACCAGTCCTCGAGGGAGCAATCAGCCCCAGCATTTT	TRBV15	TRBJ1-5	NA
CASSAGQGGAYGYTF	TGTGCCAGCAGCGCTGGACAGGGAGGGGCCTATGGCTACACCTTC	TRBV5-6	TRBJ1-2	TRBD1
CASSIHNTEAFF	TGTGCCAGTAGTATCCATAACACTGAAGCTTTCTTT	TRBV19	TRBJ1-1	NA
CASSYSRGSSYNEQFF	TGTGCCAGCAGTTACTCGCGGGGAAGCTCCTACAATGAGCAGTTCTTC	TRBV6-5	TRBJ2-1	NA
CASSEAMTGYSPLHF	TGTGCCAGCAGTGAAGCCATGACAGGATATTCACCCCTCCACTTT	TRBV6-1	TRBJ1-6	NA
CASSPRIHEKLFF	TGTGCCAGCAGCCCTAGGATCCATGAAAAACTGTTTTTT	TRBV5-5	TRBJ1-4	NA
CASSFQGKDTEAFF	TGTGCCAGCAGCTTTCAGGGGAAGGACACTGAAGCTTTCTTT	TRBV11-2	TRBJ1-1	NA
CASKRTGTSGSLYEQYF	TGTGCCAGTAAACGGACAGGAACTAGCGGGAGTCTCTACGAGCAGTACTTC	TRBV19	TRBJ2-7	TRBD2
CASSEGVQLNEKLFF	TGCGCCAGCAGTGAAGGGGTACAGTTGAATGAAAAACTGTTTTTT	TRBV6-1	TRBJ1-4	NA
CASSSGDRPSQPQHF	TGTGCCAGCAGCTCGGGGGACAGACCTAGCCAGCCCCAGCATTTT	TRBV7-2	TRBJ1-5	TRBD1
CASSPTPQGRGYTF	TGTGCCAGCAGCCCGACACCACAGGGTCGCGGCTACACCTTC	TRBV7-2	TRBJ1-2	NA
CAWSIEGAQPQHF	TGTGCCTGGAGTATTGAGGGAGCACAGCCCCAGCATTTT	TRBV30	TRBJ1-5	NA
CASSLSPGGDSGEKLFF	TGTGCCAGCAGTTTATCTCCCGGGGGGGACTCGGGTGAAAAACTGTTTTTT	TRBV28	TRBJ1-4	NA
CASSWKAIAGPTYTGELFF	TGTGCCAGCTCATGGAAGGCTATAGCGGGGCCAACGTACACCGGGGAGCTGTTTTTT	TRBV18	TRBJ2-2	TRBD2
CASSKDRALDVFGYTF	TGTGCCAGCAGCAAGGACAGAGCGTTGGACGTCTTCGGCTACACCTTC	TRBV28	TRBJ1-2	NA
CASSLAGARYEQYF	TGTGCCAGCAGTTTAGCGGGGGCTCGGTACGAGCAGTACTTC	TRBV28	TRBJ2-7	NA
CAWTGGFWNEQFF	TGTGCCTGGACAGGGGGCTTTTGGAATGAGCAGTTCTTC	TRBV30	TRBJ2-1	TRBD1
CASSIVAGAEYEQYF	TGTGCCAGTAGTATAGTAGCGGGAGCAGAGTACGAGCAGTACTTC	TRBV19	TRBJ2-7	TRBD2
CASSLGGRGPDTQYF	TGTGCCAGCAGCTTAGGCGGTCGAGGCCCAGATACGCAGTATTTT	TRBV7-2	TRBJ2-3	NA
CASGTGGPGELFF	TGTGCCAGCGGGACAGGGGGCCCCGGGGAGCTGTTTTTT	TRBV19	TRBJ2-2	TRBD1
CASSFRGAPFSETQYF	TGTGCCAGCAGTTTTCGGGGGGCTCCCTTCTCGGAGACCCAGTACTTC	TRBV27	TRBJ2-5	NA
CASSRQVISGNTIYF	TGTGCCAGCAGCCGACAGGTGATCTCTGGAAACACCATATATTTT	TRBV7-8	TRBJ1-3	NA
CASSQVLTGELFF	TGTGCCAGCAGCCAAGTTCTTACCGGGGAGCTGTTTTTT	TRBV16	TRBJ2-2	NA